Below, 16 T cell receptor beta chains from the same sample are listed, as sequenced in a study of CD8+CD57+ T cells in acquired aplastic anemia. According to the study, genomic DNA was the template for TCR beta VDJ and CDR3 profiling. Via MiXCR, TCRdb re-called the reads, giving one row per CDR3 protein. The sample has 200,000 to 250,000 distinct CDR3 sequences, 40% to 60% seen once; the top ten hold 20%. Patients chosen for sequencing had CD8+CD57+ cells that had expanded, as shown by flow cytometry. Sample: sorted CD4+, CD8+, or CD8+CD57+ T cells (not recorded which) from PBMCs. These receptors were collected from a human donor with aplastic anemia.

This clonotype has more than one count but fewer than ten. The chain carries TRBV7-9 and TRBJ1-1; D is undetermined. The CDR3 runs to 14 residues. V gave up 0 bases and J gave up 1 base, with 6 bases separating them. The germline V gene has CDR1 SEHNR and CDR2 FQNEAQ (reference sequence). The CDR3 sequence is CASSLAGSNTEAFF. The CDR3 nucleotides are TGTGCCAGCAGCTTAGCTGGGTCGAACACTGAAGCTTTCTTT.

This clonotype occurred a few times. The V call is TRBV7-6, the J call TRBJ1-4; no definite D call. V lost 2 bases and J 5 bases, leaving 6 bases between the germline ends. CDR1 is SGHVS, CDR2 FNYEAQ, per germline. The CDR3 is made up of 13 amino acids. The CDR3 protein is CASSLSGNEKLFF. The CDR3 DNA reads TGTGCCAGCAGCTTATCAGGCAATGAAAAACTGTTTTTT.

This clonotype occurred many times. V gene TRBV6-5 combines with J gene TRBJ2-3; the match to TRBD2 covers 7 bases. Germline trimming cut 0 bases from V and 8 bases from J; bases unmatched to any gene: 11. CDR1 is MNHEY and CDR2 is SVGAGI in the germline V gene. The CDR3 spans 16 residues. The CDR3 sequence: CASSYSRRGSGGTQYF. The CDR3 DNA sequence: TGTGCCAGCAGTTACTCTAGGCGGGGGAGCGGCGGTACGCAGTATTTT.

The rearrangement joins TRBV9 to TRBJ1-3; no definite D call. CDR3 length: 11 residues. Trimming cost V 4 bases and J 7 bases, with 6 bases left between them. Per the germline V gene, CDR1 is SGDLS and CDR2 is YYNGEE. The CDR3 DNA reads as TGTGCCAGCAGCCCAAGGAACACCATATATTTT. Translating gives CASSPRNTIYF.

The chain combines TRBV27 with TRBJ2-7, with D uncertain. Trimming took off 2 bases at V and 2 bases at J, with 7 bases between the two ends. The CDR3 has 13 amino acids. Per the germline V gene, CDR1 is MNHEY and CDR2 is SMNVEV (reference sequence). CDR3 nucleotides: TGTGCCAGCAGTTTACAGAGTGCCTACGAGCAGTACTTC. Its translation: CASSLQSAYEQYF.

This clonotype was recorded many times. The rearrangement uses TRBV2 and TRBJ2-2; D unclear. The CDR3 sequence is 13 residues long. Germline CDR1 SNHLY, CDR2 FYNNEI. With 6 bases removed from V and 6 bases from J, the gap between germline ends came to 11 bases. The CDR3 spells CASRSGIAGELFF. The CDR3 DNA is TGTGCCAGCAGATCCGGCATAGCCGGGGAGCTGTTTTTT.

The chain employs TRBV2 and TRBJ2-1; no clear D gene. Trimming removed 4 bases at V and 5 bases at J, with 12 bases between. Germline CDR1 is SNHLY and CDR2 is FYNNEI. The CDR3 loop spans 14 amino acids. The CDR3 region has the DNA TGTGCCAGCAGTGCTACTCTCCGAAACAATGAGCAGTTCTTC. Translating it yields CASSATLRNNEQFF.

This clonotype was counted between two and nine times. The V call is TRBV7-6, the J call TRBJ2-7; D gene ambiguous. Germline values: CDR1 SGHVS, CDR2 FNYEAQ. The CDR3 spans 13 residues. Trimming took off 0 bases at V and 4 bases at J, with 7 bases between the two ends. The chain's CDR3 is CASSLAFRYEQYF. In DNA, the CDR3 is TGTGCCAGCAGCTTAGCCTTCAGGTACGAGCAGTACTTC.

This chain uses TRBV9 with TRBJ2-1; D is undetermined. Germline CDR1 SGDLS, CDR2 YYNGEE. The ends were cut back, 1 base at V and 1 base at J, with 6 bases in the middle. The CDR3 is 14 residues long. CDR3 sequence reads: CASSVSLSYNEQFF. The CDR3 coding sequence is TGTGCCAGCAGCGTATCACTGTCCTACAATGAGCAGTTCTTC. Using reference TRBV9 and TRBJ2-1 for the parts outside the CDR3, the full variable domain is DSGVTQTPKHLITATGQRVTLRCSPRSGDLSVYWYQQSLDQGLQFLIQYYNGEERAKGNILERFSAQQFPDLHSELNLSSLELGDSALYFCASSVSLSYNEQFFGPGTRLTVL.

Only a few counts were recorded for this clonotype. This chain connects TRBV6-1 to TRBJ1-5; no definite D call. Deletions cut 6 bases from V and 2 bases from J, with 20 bases between. The CDR3 runs 17 residues. Germline V gene sequence: CDR1 MNHNS, CDR2 SASEGT. CDR3 in amino acids: CASSLEKGFGGNQPQHF. CDR3 bases: TGTGCCAGCAGCCTAGAGAAAGGTTTCGGCGGCAATCAGCCCCAGCATTTT.

The sample holds many counts of this clonotype. This chain joins TRBV11-2 and TRBJ2-6; D is uncertain. The CDR3 extends over 17 amino acids. Germline V gene lookup returns CDR1 SGHAT and CDR2 FQNNGV. V was pared by 4 bases and J by 4 bases, with 17 bases between. CDR3 sequence reads: CASSSDNSPGGANVLTF. In DNA form, the CDR3 reads TGTGCCAGCAGCTCCGATAACTCTCCTGGGGGGGCCAACGTCCTGACTTTC. The whole variable domain, remainder taken from reference TRBV11-2 and TRBJ2-6, is EAGVAQSPRYKIIEKRQSVAFWCNPISGHATLYWYQQILGQGPKLLIQFQNNGVVDDSQLPKDRFSAERLKGVDSTLKIQPAKLEDSAVYLCASSSDNSPGGANVLTFGAGSRLTVL.

This clonotype was recorded only once. V gene TRBV7-2 combines with J gene TRBJ2-1; D is undetermined. V was shortened by 4 bases and J by 8 bases, with 12 bases between the two germline ends. The CDR3 contains 13 residues. From germline, CDR1 is SGHTA and CDR2 FQGNSA. The CDR3 spells CASSSQPTYEQFF. The CDR3, as DNA: TGTGCCAGCAGCTCGCAGCCCACCTATGAGCAGTTCTTC.

This sequence joins TRBV6-6 and TRBJ1-2; the D is unclear. Germline loops: CDR1 MNHNY, CDR2 SVGAGI (reference sequence). Trimming cost V 10 bases and J 3 bases, with 9 bases left between them. This CDR3 spans 11 amino acids. CDR3 region: CAIGQDYGYTF. The CDR3 DNA is TGTGCCATAGGGCAAGACTATGGCTACACCTTC.

V gene TRBV19 combines with J gene TRBJ1-2; 7 bases line up with TRBD1. V lost 5 bases to trimming and J lost 6 bases; unmatched junction nucleotides: 12. This CDR3 has 15 amino acids. Germline V gene lookup returns CDR1 LNHDA and CDR2 SQIVND (reference sequence). For the CDR3, the DNA is TGTGCCAGTAGTCAACAGGGGTTAAGATATGATGGCTACACCTTC. This encodes CASSQQGLRYDGYTF.

The chain couples TRBV25-1 to TRBJ1-1; 8 nucleotides match TRBD1. This CDR3 is built from 17 residues. V shed 0 bases and J 4 bases; nucleotides not matched to a gene: 10. The germline CDR1 and CDR2 sequences are MGHDK and SYGVNS. The CDR3 DNA reads as TGTGCCAGCAGTGAATATGGGACAGGAGAGCGGGGCACTGAAGCTTTCTTT. As protein: CASSEYGTGERGTEAFF. Full variable domain (remainder filled in from reference TRBV25-1 and TRBJ1-1): EADIYQTPRYLVIGTGKKITLECSQTMGHDKMYWYQQDPGMELHLIHYSYGVNSTEKGDLSSESTVSRIRTEHFPLTLESARPSHTSQYLCASSEYGTGERGTEAFFGQGTRLTVV.

This clonotype showed up many times. V usage is TRBV5-5 and J usage is TRBJ2-2; D not certain. Trimming removed 3 bases from V and 7 bases from J, with 19 bases in between. CDR3 length: 16 residues. Germline V gives CDR1 SGHKS, CDR2 YYEKEE (reference sequence). The CDR3 DNA is TGTGCCAGCAGCTCCCCCCTGGCGGAGCTATACGGGGAGCTGTTTTTT. It specifies CASSSPLAELYGELFF.